This T cell receptor (beta chain) was captured by sequencing in a study of T cells after posttransplantation cyclophosphamide. Findings of the study overall: TRB overlap between skin or GI tissue T cells and blood was limited. TRB clonality was highly associated with recipient CMV seropositivity and reactivation.

On this clone: Its cognate antigen is unknown.

The CDR3 spans 16 residues. Germline V gives CDR1 SGHTA, CDR2 FQGNSA. The J segment lost 9 bases and the V segment lost 4 bases, leaving 14 bases of the junction unmatched. The data were produced by immunoSEQ multiplex PCR, yet TCRdb's version contains in-frame clones alone and is incomplete. The table lists around 16,000 clones, approximately 81% of them singletons, with 5% to 6% in the top ten. Sampled 1 year posttransplant, controls received myeloablative marrow transplants, methotrexate and a calcineurin inhibitor. The TCR comes from a male patient in his late teens or twenties who received an allogeneic stem cell transplant from a related donor, was CMV-positive, and had no GVHD. Some T cells may be graft donor cells. The chain carries TRBV7-2 and TRBJ2-1; 8 positions agree with TRBD2. The source material was PBMCs, sampled 350 to 400 days after allogeneic stem cell transplant with calcineurin inhibitor and methotrexate. The CDR3 bases are TGTGCCAGCAGCTCTTCATTCGGACTAGCCCAGAGTGAGCAGTTCTTC. Protein product: CASSSSFGLAQSEQFF.